The rows below give T cell receptor beta chains drawn from one sample of a study of shared clonotypes between healthy human individuals. Generated by immunoSEQ multiplex PCR, the TCRdb table keeps only in-frame clones and is missing some. Of 2 million or so clones in the sample, around 96% are singletons; the top ten hold 0.9% to 1.3%. Sequences were obtained from naive CD8+ T cells sorted from blood. Receptors originate from a man in his late teens or twenties in good health. The CDR3 runs from the conserved cysteine through the conserved F or W. D genes are given only for firm matches. A row's size may be missing; if present it is once, few, many or a size class.

j_gene | abundance | d_gene | v_gene | CDR3nt | CDR3aa
TRBJ2-2 | . | TRBD2 | TRBV5-4 | TGTGCCAGCGTAGCGGGGGGGCCAACCGGGGAGCTGTTTTTT | CASVAGGPTGELFF
TRBJ2-7 | . | TRBD1 | TRBV11-2 | TGTGCCAGCAGCGACCGTTGGGACAGCTACGAGCAGTACTTC | CASSDRWDSYEQYF
TRBJ2-3 | once | TRBD2 | TRBV5-6 | TGTGCCAGCAGCCGCGTAGCGGGAGGGCCGACAGATACGCAGTATTTT | CASSRVAGGPTDTQYF
TRBJ2-7 | . | TRBD2 | TRBV5-6 | TGTGCCAGCAGCTTTAGTTTCCGGGAGGCCGGGCACGAGCAGTACTTC | CASSFSFREAGHEQYF
TRBJ2-1 | . | . | TRBV2 | TGTGCCAGCAGTGAACTAGCAACCTACAATGAGCAGTTCTTC | CASSELATYNEQFF
TRBJ2-5 | . | . | TRBV25-1 | TGTGCCAGCAGTGAACCGCCGGGACAACCCAAAGAGACCCAGTACTTC | CASSEPPGQPKETQYF
TRBJ2-7 | . | TRBD1 | TRBV23-1 | TGCGCCAGCAGTCAGCCCGGGACAGGGCCCTACGAGCAGTACTTC | CASSQPGTGPYEQYF
TRBJ1-3 | . | . | TRBV5-8 | TGTGCCAGCAGCTTGGACACAGGGACTGGAAACACCATATATTTT | CASSLDTGTGNTIYF
TRBJ2-7 | . | TRBD2 | TRBV4-1 | TGCGCCAGCAGCCAAGATCTTGTACTAGCGGGGGAAGAGCAGTACTTC | CASSQDLVLAGEEQYF
TRBJ2-5 | . | . | TRBV6-5 | TGTGCCAGCAGTTCGGGGGGCGAAACGTACCAAGAGACCCAGTACTTC | CASSSGGETYQETQYF
TRBJ2-7 | . | TRBD1 | TRBV28 | TGTGCCAGCAGGACAGGGGCCTACGAGCAGTACTTC | CASRTGAYEQYF
TRBJ1-6 | . | . | TRBV28 | TGTGCCAGCAGTTTAGGGGTCAATAATTCACCCCTCCACTTT | CASSLGVNNSPLHF
TRBJ1-2 | . | . | TRBV2 | TGTGCCAGCAGTGAAGGACAGGAACGATACTATGGCTACACCTTC | CASSEGQERYYGYTF
TRBJ1-5 | . | . | TRBV28 | TGTGCCAGCAGCCTCGTTGGTAGCAATCAGCCCCAGCATTTT | CASSLVGSNQPQHF
TRBJ1-1 | . | TRBD1 | TRBV5-1 | TGCGCCAGCAGCTTGTGGGGACAGATGAACACTGAAGCTTTCTTT | CASSLWGQMNTEAFF
TRBJ2-1 | . | TRBD2 | TRBV9 | TGTGCCAGCAGCGTAGAAAGCGGGAGCTACAATGAGCAGTTCTTC | CASSVESGSYNEQFF
TRBJ2-7 | . | . | TRBV7-6 | TGTGCCAGCAGCTTAGTTGGGAGCTCCTACGAGCAGTACTTC | CASSLVGSSYEQYF
TRBJ1-1 | few | . | TRBV11-2 | TGTGCCAGCAGCTCAACGACAGGGAACACTGAAGCTTTCTTT | CASSSTTGNTEAFF
TRBJ2-7 | . | TRBD1 | TRBV7-9 | TGTGCCAGCAGCTTCCCCGAGGACAGGGGAAACGAGCAGTACTTC | CASSFPEDRGNEQYF
TRBJ2-1 | once | . | TRBV11-2 | TGTGCCAGCAACCTAGTTAATGAGCAGTTCTTC | CASNLVNEQFF
TRBJ2-7 | . | . | TRBV2 | TGTGCCAGCAGTGAATGGACAGCTCTCCAAGGAGAGCAGTACTTC | CASSEWTALQGEQYF
TRBJ2-7 | . | TRBD2 | TRBV7-8 | TGTGCCAGCAGCTTAGCGACTAGCGGTAGCTCCTACGAGCAGTACTTC | CASSLATSGSSYEQYF
TRBJ2-1 | . | . | TRBV15 | TGTGCCACCAGCAGGGACCGATACAATGAGCAGTTCTTC | CATSRDRYNEQFF
TRBJ2-2 | . | TRBD2 | TRBV29-1 | TGCAGCGTTGAGGCTAGCGGGAACACCGGGGAGCTGTTTTTT | CSVEASGNTGELFF
TRBJ2-7 | . | TRBD2 | TRBV6-1 | TGTGCCAGCAGTGAAGTGGGACTAGCGGACTACGAGCAGTACTTC | CASSEVGLADYEQYF
TRBJ2-7 | . | TRBD2 | TRBV27 | TGTGCCAGCAGTCCCGGGACTAGCGGGTGGACAGAGCAGTACTTC | CASSPGTSGWTEQYF
TRBJ2-1 | . | TRBD2 | TRBV6-6 | TGTGCCAGCAGTGACCTAGCGGGAGGGTACAATGAGCAGTTCTTC | CASSDLAGGYNEQFF
TRBJ2-5 | . | . | TRBV28 | TGTGCCAGTCAAGAGACCCAGTACTTC | CASQETQYF
TRBJ2-7 | . | . | TRBV30 | TGTGCCTGGGAGCGGGTCTCCTACGAGCAGTACTTC | CAWERVSYEQYF
TRBJ1-3 | . | . | TRBV11-2 | TGTGCCAGCAGCTTCTACGTGATCGAACGGGACGGAACTGGAAACACCATATATTTT | CASSFYVIERDGTGNTIYF
TRBJ1-4 | once | . | TRBV7-9 | TGTGCCAGCAGCCAGCCCCCCGATGAAAAACTGTTTTTT | CASSQPPDEKLFF
TRBJ2-7 | . | TRBD2 | TRBV5-1 | TGCGCCAGCAGCTTGGCCGGGACTAGCCCCTACGAGCAGTACTTC | CASSLAGTSPYEQYF
TRBJ2-3 | . | . | TRBV4-1 | TGCGCCAGCAGCGCCACTAATACGCAGTATTTT | CASSATNTQYF
TRBJ1-2 | . | . | TRBV19 | TGTGCCAGTAGTATAGTAGGGGGGCCCAGCTATGGCTACACCTTC | CASSIVGGPSYGYTF
TRBJ1-2 | few | . | TRBV21-1 | TGTGCCAGCAGGGAAGGGGAGTCAGGCTATGGCTACACCTTC | CASREGESGYGYTF
TRBJ1-3 | . | . | TRBV28 | TGTGCCAGCAGATTTGACAGGACCTCTGGAAACACCATATATTTT | CASRFDRTSGNTIYF
TRBJ2-5 | . | . | TRBV5-6 | TGTGCCAGCAGCTTGGATCAGGAATGGGAGACCCAGTACTTC | CASSLDQEWETQYF
TRBJ2-5 | once | . | TRBV7-7 | TGTGCTAGCAGCTTAGCCCCGGGGGAGACCCAGTACTTC | CASSLAPGETQYF
TRBJ2-1 | . | . | TRBV9 | TGTGCCAGTTCCTTTGGGCCCCCGGACAATGAGCAGTTCTTC | CASSFGPPDNEQFF
TRBJ1-2 | . | . | TRBV7-9 | TGTGCCAGCAGCCTGGCCCTAACGGACAGACCTAACTACACCTTC | CASSLALTDRPNYTF
TRBJ2-7 | few | . | TRBV11-2 | TGTGCCAGCAGCATGAGTGGGGTCTACGAGCAGTACTTC | CASSMSGVYEQYF